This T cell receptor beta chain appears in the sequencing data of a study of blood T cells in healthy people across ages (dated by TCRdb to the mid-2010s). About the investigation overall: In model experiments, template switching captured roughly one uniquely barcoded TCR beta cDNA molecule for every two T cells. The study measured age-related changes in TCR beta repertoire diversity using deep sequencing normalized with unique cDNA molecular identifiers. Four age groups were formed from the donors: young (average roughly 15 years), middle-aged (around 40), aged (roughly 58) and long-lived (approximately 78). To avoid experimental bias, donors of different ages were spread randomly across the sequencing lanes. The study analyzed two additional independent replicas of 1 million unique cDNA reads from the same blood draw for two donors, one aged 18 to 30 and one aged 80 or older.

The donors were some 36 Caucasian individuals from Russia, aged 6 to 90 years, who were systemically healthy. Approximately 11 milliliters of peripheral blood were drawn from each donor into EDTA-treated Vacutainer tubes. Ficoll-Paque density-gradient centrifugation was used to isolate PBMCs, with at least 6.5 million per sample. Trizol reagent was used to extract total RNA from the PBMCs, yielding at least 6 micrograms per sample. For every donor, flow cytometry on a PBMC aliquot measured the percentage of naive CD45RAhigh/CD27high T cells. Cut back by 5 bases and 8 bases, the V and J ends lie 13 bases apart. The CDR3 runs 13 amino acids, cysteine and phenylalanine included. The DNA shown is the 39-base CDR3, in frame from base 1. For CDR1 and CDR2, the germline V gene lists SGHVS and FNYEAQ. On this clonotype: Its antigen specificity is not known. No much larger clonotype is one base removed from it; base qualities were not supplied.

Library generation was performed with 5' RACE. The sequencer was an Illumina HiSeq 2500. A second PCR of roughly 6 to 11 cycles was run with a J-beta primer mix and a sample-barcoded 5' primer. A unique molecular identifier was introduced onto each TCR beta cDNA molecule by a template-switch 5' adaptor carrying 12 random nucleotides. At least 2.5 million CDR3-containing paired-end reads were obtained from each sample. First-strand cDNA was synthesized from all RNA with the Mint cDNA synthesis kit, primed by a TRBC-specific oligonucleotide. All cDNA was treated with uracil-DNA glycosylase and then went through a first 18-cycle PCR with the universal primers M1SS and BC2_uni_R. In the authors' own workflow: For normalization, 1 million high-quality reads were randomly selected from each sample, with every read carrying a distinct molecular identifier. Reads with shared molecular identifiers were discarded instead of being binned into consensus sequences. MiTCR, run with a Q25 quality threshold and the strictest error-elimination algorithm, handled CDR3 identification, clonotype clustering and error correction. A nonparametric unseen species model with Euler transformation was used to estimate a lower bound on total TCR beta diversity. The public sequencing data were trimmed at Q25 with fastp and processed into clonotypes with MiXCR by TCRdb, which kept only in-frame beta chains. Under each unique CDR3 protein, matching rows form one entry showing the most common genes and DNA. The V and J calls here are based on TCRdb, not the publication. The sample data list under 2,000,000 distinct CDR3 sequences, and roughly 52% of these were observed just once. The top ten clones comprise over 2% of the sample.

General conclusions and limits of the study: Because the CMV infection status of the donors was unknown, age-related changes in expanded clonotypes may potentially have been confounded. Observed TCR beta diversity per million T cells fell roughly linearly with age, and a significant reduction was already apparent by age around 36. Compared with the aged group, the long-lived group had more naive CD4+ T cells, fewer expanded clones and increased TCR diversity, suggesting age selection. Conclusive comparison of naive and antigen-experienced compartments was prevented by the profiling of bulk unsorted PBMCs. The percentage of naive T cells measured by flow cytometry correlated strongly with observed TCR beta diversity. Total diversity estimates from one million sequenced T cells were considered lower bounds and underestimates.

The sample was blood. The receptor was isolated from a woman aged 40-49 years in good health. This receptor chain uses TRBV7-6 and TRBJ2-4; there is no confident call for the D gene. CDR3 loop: CASSRLSRDIQYF. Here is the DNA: TGTGCCAGCAGCCGACTGTCTCGGGACATTCAGTACTTC.